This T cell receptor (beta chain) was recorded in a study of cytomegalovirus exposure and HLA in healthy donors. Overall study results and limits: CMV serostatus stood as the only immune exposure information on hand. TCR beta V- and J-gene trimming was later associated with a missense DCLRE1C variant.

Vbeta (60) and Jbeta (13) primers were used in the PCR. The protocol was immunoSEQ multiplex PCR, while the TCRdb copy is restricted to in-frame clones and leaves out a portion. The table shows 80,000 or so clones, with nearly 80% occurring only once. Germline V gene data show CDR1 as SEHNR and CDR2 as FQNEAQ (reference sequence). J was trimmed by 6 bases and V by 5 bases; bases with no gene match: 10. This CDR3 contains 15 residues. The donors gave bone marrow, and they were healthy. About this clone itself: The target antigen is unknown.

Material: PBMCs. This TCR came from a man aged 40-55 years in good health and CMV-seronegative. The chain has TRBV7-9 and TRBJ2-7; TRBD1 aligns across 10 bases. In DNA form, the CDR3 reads TGTGCCAGCAGCCGATCGGGGACAGGGGCGAGCGAGCAGTACTTC. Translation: CASSRSGTGASEQYF.